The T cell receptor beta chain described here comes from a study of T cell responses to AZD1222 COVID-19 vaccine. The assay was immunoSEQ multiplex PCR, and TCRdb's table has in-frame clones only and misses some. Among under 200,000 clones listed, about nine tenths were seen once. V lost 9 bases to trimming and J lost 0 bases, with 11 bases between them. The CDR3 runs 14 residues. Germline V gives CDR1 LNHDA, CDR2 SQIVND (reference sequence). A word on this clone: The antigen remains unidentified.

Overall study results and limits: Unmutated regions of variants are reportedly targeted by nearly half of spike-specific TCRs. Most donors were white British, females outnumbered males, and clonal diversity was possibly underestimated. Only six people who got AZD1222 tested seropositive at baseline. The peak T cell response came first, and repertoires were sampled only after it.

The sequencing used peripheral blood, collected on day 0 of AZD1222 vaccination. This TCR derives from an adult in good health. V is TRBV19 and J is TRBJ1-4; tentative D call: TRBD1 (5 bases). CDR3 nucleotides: TGTGCCAGCCGTGGGGGTACAACTAATGAAAAACTGTTTTTT. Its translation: CASRGGTTNEKLFF.